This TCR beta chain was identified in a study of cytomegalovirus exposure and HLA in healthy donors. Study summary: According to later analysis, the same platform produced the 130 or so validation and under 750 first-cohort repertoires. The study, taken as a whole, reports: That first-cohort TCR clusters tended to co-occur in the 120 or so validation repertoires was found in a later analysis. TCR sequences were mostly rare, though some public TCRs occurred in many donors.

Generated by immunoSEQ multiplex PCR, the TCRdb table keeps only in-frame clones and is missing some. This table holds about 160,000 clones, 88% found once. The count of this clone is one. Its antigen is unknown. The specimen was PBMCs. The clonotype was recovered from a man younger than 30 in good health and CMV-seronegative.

The CDR3 bases are TGCGCCAGCATCCCCCGACAAGGAAGCGAGGGAACTGAAGCTTTCTTT. Protein sequence: CASIPRQGSEGTEAFF. The chain carries TRBV5-1 and TRBJ1-1; no definite D call. V was clipped by 6 bases and J by 5 bases, with 23 bases between them. CDR3 length equals 16 residues. Germline CDR1 SGHRS, CDR2 YFSETQ.